Below are 24 T cell receptor beta chains sequenced from a single sample in a study of regulatory T cells in long-lasting Graves disease. Time point given: newly diagnosed GD, antithyroid drugs for less than 3 months. There was RNA extracted from PBMCs, and the TCR library was made from it. Library construction for TCR beta used iRepertoire HTBI primers and Arm-PCR of CDR3 regions. TCRdb called the multiplex PCR reads again in MiXCR, with one record for every CDR3 protein. This sample has around 460,000 distinct CDR3 sequences; approximately 14% occur once, and the top ten carry approximately 15%. This same sample was also taken into another study, of T cells in Graves' hyperthyroidism and ophthalmopathy.

Here the sequenced sample was peripheral blood mononuclear cells (PBMCs), taken at new diagnosis, from a patient treated with antithyroid drugs. All receptors come from a woman in her fifties or sixties with Graves disease.

This chain links TRBV9 with TRBJ2-7, with TRBD1 identical over 7 bases. The CDR3 has 14 residues. Trimming cost V 0 bases and J 7 bases; bases outside gene matches: 7. CDR1 is SGDLS, CDR2 YYNGEE, per germline. The CDR3 sequence is CASSVADRAGEQYF. The CDR3 DNA is TGTGCCAGCAGCGTAGCAGACAGGGCAGGGGAGCAGTACTTC.

The chain has TRBV10-2 and TRBJ2-1, with TRBD1 as a possible D gene (5 bases). The CDR3 spans 15 residues. Germline CDR1 WSHSY, CDR2 SAAADI. The V gene lost 0 bases and the J gene lost 8 bases, with 14 bases spanning the gap. The CDR3 sequence is CASSESGARIDEQFF. The CDR3 DNA is TGCGCCAGCAGTGAGTCTGGGGCGAGGATAGATGAGCAGTTCTTC.

This clonotype was counted at least ten times. The V and J genes are TRBV24-1 and TRBJ2-3; 7 bases fit TRBD1. CDR1 is KGHDR, CDR2 SFDVKD, per germline. CDR3 length equals 14 residues. V dropped 3 bases and J dropped 3; count of bases not matched to a gene: 2. CDR3 DNA: TGTGCCACCAGTGATAGCAGGGGGACAGATACGCAGTATTTT. Translated, it gives CATSDSRGTDTQYF.

This chain joins TRBV30 and TRBJ1-2; TRBD1 might be the D (5 bases). Germline V gives CDR1 GTSNPN, CDR2 SVGIG (reference sequence). The V end was cut by 2 bases, the J end by 3 bases, with 25 bases between. The length of the CDR3 is 18 residues. This CDR3 reads CAWSPLVGRRQLDYGYTF. The CDR3, as DNA: TGTGCCTGGAGTCCCTTGGTGGGGCGCCGCCAACTAGACTATGGCTACACCTTC.

The CDR3: CASSLGYGDPVTQYF. The CDR3 nucleotides read TGCGCCAGCAGCTTGGGATACGGGGACCCAGTTACGCAGTATTTT. The chain joins TRBV5-1 to TRBJ2-3; D could derive from TRBD1 or TRBD2 (5 bases each). V lost 0 bases and J lost 8, with 16 bases in between. This CDR3 contains 15 residues. Germline lookup yields CDR1 SGHRS and CDR2 YFSETQ.

The chain combines TRBV12-3 or TRBV12-4 with TRBJ2-2, with D tentatively TRBD1 (7 bases). V was clipped by 5 bases and J by 6 bases, with 16 bases between them. The CDR3 sequence is 15 residues long. CDR3 region: CASSPDREVAGELFF. DNA for the CDR3: TGTGCCAGCAGTCCAGACAGGGAGGTTGCCGGGGAGCTGTTTTTT.

This clonotype was detected a few times. The chain is built from TRBV9 and TRBJ2-5; D ambiguous. The end of the DNA aligns better with TRBJ2-1, so the J call may be wrong. The CDR3 is made up of 12 amino acids. Germline V lookup: CDR1 SGDLS, CDR2 YYNGEE. This chain's CDR3 is CASRGDANEQFF. The CDR3 DNA reads as TGTGCCAGCAGGGGCGACGCCAATGAGCAGTTCTTC.

V is TRBV6-4 and J is TRBJ1-1; D not resolved. The germline CDR1 and CDR2 sequences are MRHNA and SNTAGT. The CDR3 has 13 amino acids. V shed 0 bases and J shed 2 bases, with 4 bases lying between them. In DNA form, the CDR3 reads TGTGCCAGCAGTGACTCGGACAACACTGAAGCTTTCTTT. Protein: CASSDSDNTEAFF.

This clonotype was picked up many times. This sequence joins TRBV11-3 and TRBJ2-1; 10 nucleotides agree with TRBD2. The CDR3 has 16 amino acids. From germline, CDR1 is SGHNT and CDR2 YENEEA. J was trimmed by 9 bases and V by 5 bases; bases with no gene match: 13. CDR3: CASSLGGSGRSLEQFF. The CDR3 coding sequence is TGTGCCAGCAGCCTCGGGGGTAGCGGGAGGTCCCTTGAGCAGTTCTTC.

This clonotype occurred a few times. The chain is built from TRBV4-2 and TRBJ2-3; 10 nucleotides align to TRBD2. The trim removed 0 bases at V and 0 bases at J, leaving 0 bases unmatched. Germline-derived CDR1 and CDR2 are LGHNA and YNFKEQ. This CDR3 region has 16 residues. CDR3 in amino acids: CASSQETSGSTDTQYF. The CDR3 bases are TGTGCCAGCAGCCAAGAGACTAGCGGGAGCACAGATACGCAGTATTTT.

The chain joins TRBV29-1 to TRBJ2-5, with a possible D match to TRBD2 (7 bases). Trimming removed 1 base at V and 0 bases at J, with 15 bases between. CDR3 length: 16 residues. CDR1 is SQVTM, CDR2 ANQGSEA, per germline. The CDR3 coding sequence is TGCAGCGTTGAAGGCTGGGAGGGGGGGCACCAAGAGACCCAGTACTTC. Its protein is CSVEGWEGGHQETQYF.

This clonotype was observed at least ten times. V gene TRBV28 combines with J gene TRBJ1-5; D is unclear. The V gene lost 8 bases and the J gene lost 2 bases, with 16 bases spanning the gap. The germline V gene has CDR1 MDHEN and CDR2 SYDVKM. This CDR3 spans 15 amino acids. CDR3 protein: CASYAPGIGNQPQHF. CDR3 DNA sequence: TGTGCCAGCTATGCTCCCGGTATCGGCAATCAGCCCCAGCATTTT. The full variable domain, its missing parts supplied by reference TRBV28 and TRBJ1-5, is DVKVTQSSRYLVKRTGEKVFLECVQDMDHENMFWYRQDPGLGLRLIYFSYDVKMKEKGDIPEGYSVSREKKERFSLILESASTNQTSMYLCASYAPGIGNQPQHFGDGTRLSIL.

This rearrangement joins TRBV13 to TRBJ2-2; no definite D call. The CDR3 runs to 17 residues. Trimming stripped 6 bases from V and 2 bases from J, with 19 bases between. Germline V gives CDR1 PRHDT, CDR2 FYEKMQ (reference sequence). The CDR3 DNA reads TGTGCCAGCAGAACCCTGACTTGGAGCGACAACACCGGGGAGCTGTTTTTT. Translating gives CASRTLTWSDNTGELFF.

J is TRBJ2-2 and V is TRBV28; D could derive from TRBD1 or TRBD2 (5 bases each). The CDR3 spans 15 residues. Trimming removed 6 bases from V and 3 bases from J, with 14 bases in between. CDR1 and CDR2 from the germline V gene are MDHEN and SYDVKM. CDR3 sequence (DNA): TGTGCCAGCAGGGCTGGGGCGGGTTACACCGGGGAGCTGTTTTTT. Amino acid sequence: CASRAGAGYTGELFF.

In this sample, this clonotype turned up once. V usage is TRBV6-1 and J usage is TRBJ2-7; 8 bases are shared with TRBD2. This CDR3 comprises 14 residues. CDR1 and CDR2 from the germline V gene are MNHNS and SASEGT. The J segment lost 2 bases and the V segment lost 6 bases, leaving 6 bases of the junction unmatched. Here the CDR3 reads CASRPTSGTYEQYF. The CDR3 DNA follows: TGTGCCAGCAGACCCACTAGCGGCACCTACGAGCAGTACTTC.

The chain links TRBV27 to TRBJ1-4; D is perhaps TRBD1 (5 bases). Germline V lookup: CDR1 MNHEY, CDR2 SMNVEV (reference sequence). This CDR3 region has 14 residues. V dropped 6 bases and J dropped 5 bases, with 13 bases sitting between them. The CDR3: CASSFGAPNEKLFF. CDR3 coding DNA: TGTGCCAGCAGCTTTGGGGCCCCCAATGAAAAACTGTTTTTT.

This clonotype occurred many times. This chain connects TRBV15 to TRBJ1-1; the D is unclear. V lost 8 bases to trimming and J lost 1 base, with 17 bases between them. The length of the CDR3 is 15 residues. The V gene's germline CDR1 is LNHNV and CDR2 YYDKDF (reference sequence). The CDR3 DNA sequence: TGTGCCACCTCTTTTTCGGCGCGGCAGAACACTGAAGCTTTCTTT. Protein: CATSFSARQNTEAFF.

The CDR3 coding sequence is TGTGCCATCAGTGAGTTACAGGGGGCGTTCCACGAGCAGTACTTC. Residues: CAISELQGAFHEQYF. The V call is TRBV10-3, the J call TRBJ2-7; 9 bases are a match to TRBD1. V gave up 1 base and J gave up 5 bases; unmatched junction bases: 6. The CDR3 extends over 15 amino acids. Germline CDR1 ENHRY, CDR2 SYGVKD.

The sample holds many counts of this clonotype. The V gene is TRBV29-1, the J gene TRBJ1-1, with TRBD1 identical over 10 bases. Germline CDR1 and CDR2: SQVTM and ANQGSEA. The CDR3 is made up of 15 amino acids. J was trimmed by 4 bases and V by 4 bases; bases with no gene match: 9. As DNA, the CDR3 is TGCAGCGTTGTTCGACAGGGGGCAGAAGGCACTGAAGCTTTCTTT. Translating it yields CSVVRQGAEGTEAFF.

The V call is TRBV20-1, the J call TRBJ2-1; 9 bases are a match to TRBD1. Germline-derived CDR1 and CDR2 are DFQATT and SNEGSKA (reference sequence). Trimming removed 3 bases from V and 6 bases from J; junction bases left unmatched: 9. This CDR3 has 15 amino acids. CDR3 DNA: TGCAGTGCTAGGCCCGGGACAGGGAGGCTCAATGAGCAGTTCTTC. It codes for CSARPGTGRLNEQFF.

This clonotype was observed at least ten times. The rearrangement links TRBV3-1 to TRBJ2-1; the D is unclear. The CDR3 covers 15 residues. Germline V gene data show CDR1 as LGHDT and CDR2 as YNNKEL (reference sequence). Trimming left V 1 base short and J 3 bases short, with 10 bases between. As DNA, the CDR3 is TGTGCCAGCAGCCAAGTTCCCTCGGACTACAATGAGCAGTTCTTC. It yields the protein CASSQVPSDYNEQFF.

Ten or more counts support this clonotype. V and J are TRBV20-1 and TRBJ2-4; 7 bases agree with TRBD2. This CDR3 has 14 residues. J gave up 9 bases and V 6 bases, and 14 bases lay outside the gene matches. CDR1 DFQATT and CDR2 SNEGSKA come from the germline V gene (reference sequence). DNA of the CDR3: TGCAGTGCCCTCAGACCAACGGGAGGCGGCATTCAGTACTTC. Protein product: CSALRPTGGGIQYF.

The rearrangement uses TRBV19 and TRBJ1-1; D perhaps matches TRBD1 (6 bases). Germline CDR1 and CDR2: LNHDA and SQIVND (reference sequence). The ends were cut back, 6 bases at V and 4 bases at J, with 15 bases in the middle. This CDR3 is 14 amino acids long. The chain's CDR3 is CASRVTGTLTEAFF. The CDR3 coding sequence is TGTGCCAGTAGGGTAACAGGGACCCTCACTGAAGCTTTCTTT. Looking up the rest from reference TRBV19 and TRBJ1-1 gives the full variable domain: DGGITQSPKYLFRKEGQNVTLSCEQNLNHDAMYWYRQDPGQGLRLIYYSQIVNDFQKGDIAEGYSVSREKKESFPLTVTSAQKNPTAFYLCASRVTGTLTEAFFGQGTRLTVV.

On this clonotype: A much more abundant neighbour one base away suggests this may be a read error. The chain is built from TRBV7-2 and TRBJ1-1; D remains unclear. The CDR3 covers 14 residues. Germline V lookup: CDR1 SGHTA, CDR2 FQGNSA. The CDR3 sequence is CASSVNREVTGAFF. The CDR3, as DNA: TGTGCCAGCAGCGTAAATCGGGAAGTGACTGGAGCTTTCTTT. Full variable domain (rest looked up from reference TRBV7-2 and TRBJ1-1): GAGVSQSPSNKVTEKGKDVELRCDPISGHTALYWYRQSLGQGLEFLIYFQGNSAPDKSGLPSDRFSAERTGGSVSTLTIQRTQQEDSAVYLCASSVNREVTGAFFGQGTRLTVV.